The rows below give T cell receptor beta chains drawn from one sample of a study of blood T cell repertoires in COVID-19. TCRdb keeps only in-frame clones here, not all; method: immunoSEQ multiplex PCR. The sample carries 200,000 to 300,000 clones, roughly 82% recorded once. The sample was peripheral blood. The receptors shown here come from a man aged 35-49 years who had recovered from COVID-19. CDR3s include the opening cysteine and the closing phenylalanine or tryptophan. The order of the fields is clone size, D gene, V gene, J gene, CDR3 protein, CDR3 DNA. A D gene is named only where the DNA matches it firmly. Some rows have no size entry. The others give once, few or many, or a class for an expanded clone.

abundance: .; d_gene: TRBD2; v_gene: TRBV6-6; j_gene: TRBJ2-3; CDR3aa: CASSPGTSGSTDTQYF; CDR3nt: TGTGCCAGCAGTCCGGGGACTAGCGGAAGCACAGATACGCAGTATTTT
abundance: .; d_gene: .; v_gene: TRBV7-9; j_gene: TRBJ2-3; CDR3aa: CASSFNRAGVDTQYF; CDR3nt: TGTGCCAGCAGCTTTAATAGGGCAGGGGTTGATACGCAGTATTTT
abundance: .; d_gene: TRBD1; v_gene: TRBV5-1; j_gene: TRBJ1-4; CDR3aa: CASSASPQGALEKLFF; CDR3nt: TGCGCCAGCAGCGCGTCACCACAGGGGGCTTTAGAAAAACTGTTTTTT
abundance: few; d_gene: TRBD2; v_gene: TRBV7-9; j_gene: TRBJ2-5; CDR3aa: CASSPSGGLKETQYF; CDR3nt: TGTGCCAGCAGCCCCAGCGGGGGGCTCAAAGAGACCCAGTACTTC
abundance: .; d_gene: TRBD2; v_gene: TRBV24-1; j_gene: TRBJ2-1; CDR3aa: CATQRDSYNEQFF; CDR3nt: TGTGCCACCCAGCGGGACTCATACAATGAGCAGTTCTTC
abundance: .; d_gene: .; v_gene: TRBV13; j_gene: TRBJ1-1; CDR3aa: CASSPRQTSLTEAFF; CDR3nt: TGTGCCAGCAGCCCCAGACAGACCTCACTGACTGAAGCTTTCTTT
abundance: once; d_gene: .; v_gene: TRBV28; j_gene: TRBJ1-3; CDR3aa: CASNSREYSGNTIYF; CDR3nt: TGTGCCAGCAATAGTCGGGAATACTCTGGAAACACCATATATTTT
abundance: .; d_gene: .; v_gene: TRBV4-3; j_gene: TRBJ1-1; CDR3aa: CASSLTGINTEAFF; CDR3nt: TGCGCCAGCAGCTTAACAGGGATCAACACTGAAGCTTTCTTT
abundance: .; d_gene: TRBD1; v_gene: TRBV4-1; j_gene: TRBJ2-7; CDR3aa: CASSQLFPGQGNYEQYF; CDR3nt: TGCGCCAGCAGCCAACTTTTTCCGGGACAGGGCAACTACGAGCAGTACTTC
abundance: few; d_gene: .; v_gene: TRBV7-6; j_gene: TRBJ2-2; CDR3aa: CASSLVPQGHTGELFF; CDR3nt: TGTGCCAGCAGCTTAGTGCCCCAGGGCCACACCGGGGAGCTGTTTTTT
abundance: .; d_gene: TRBD1; v_gene: TRBV2; j_gene: TRBJ1-4; CDR3aa: CASRGTGGEKLFF; CDR3nt: TGTGCCAGCAGGGGGACAGGGGGGGAAAAACTGTTTTTT
abundance: .; d_gene: .; v_gene: TRBV5-8; j_gene: TRBJ2-7; CDR3aa: CASSGGSKRDFYEQYF; CDR3nt: TGTGCCAGCAGCGGGGGGTCTAAGAGGGACTTCTACGAGCAGTACTTC
abundance: .; d_gene: TRBD1; v_gene: TRBV7-2; j_gene: TRBJ1-1; CDR3aa: CASSLVGTGGAWTEAFF; CDR3nt: TGTGCCAGCAGCCTTGTGGGTACAGGGGGCGCCTGGACTGAAGCTTTCTTT
abundance: .; d_gene: TRBD2; v_gene: TRBV7-9; j_gene: TRBJ2-1; CDR3aa: CASSLEGLAGVPRYNEQFF; CDR3nt: TGTGCCAGCAGCTTAGAGGGACTAGCGGGAGTACCAAGGTACAATGAGCAGTTCTTC
abundance: few; d_gene: TRBD1; v_gene: TRBV7-7; j_gene: TRBJ2-2; CDR3aa: CASSPGQGYATGELFF; CDR3nt: TGTGCCAGCAGCCCGGGACAGGGGTACGCCACCGGGGAGCTGTTTTTT
abundance: .; d_gene: .; v_gene: TRBV7-9; j_gene: TRBJ2-5; CDR3aa: CASSLPQGPQETQYF; CDR3nt: TGTGCCAGCAGCTTACCCCAGGGTCCTCAAGAGACCCAGTACTTC
abundance: .; d_gene: .; v_gene: TRBV19; j_gene: TRBJ2-3; CDR3aa: CASRRGLYTDTQYF; CDR3nt: TGTGCCAGTAGAAGAGGGTTATACACAGATACGCAGTATTTT
abundance: .; d_gene: TRBD2; v_gene: TRBV27; j_gene: TRBJ2-1; CDR3aa: CASSLLAGGTHNEQFF; CDR3nt: TGTGCCAGCAGTTTACTTGCGGGAGGGACCCACAATGAGCAGTTCTTC
abundance: .; d_gene: .; v_gene: TRBV2; j_gene: TRBJ2-3; CDR3aa: CASRATDTQYF; CDR3nt: TGTGCCAGCAGGGCCACAGATACGCAGTATTTT
abundance: once; d_gene: .; v_gene: TRBV6-4; j_gene: TRBJ1-2; CDR3aa: CASSESANYGYTF; CDR3nt: TGTGCCAGCAGTGAGTCAGCTAACTATGGCTACACCTTC
abundance: .; d_gene: .; v_gene: TRBV7-2; j_gene: TRBJ2-2; CDR3aa: CASRRDSGGSGELFF; CDR3nt: TGTGCCAGCAGGAGGGACTCCGGAGGTTCCGGGGAGCTGTTTTTT
abundance: .; d_gene: .; v_gene: TRBV4-1; j_gene: TRBJ2-3; CDR3aa: CASSPAVVRDTQYF; CDR3nt: TGCGCCAGCAGCCCGGCGGTGGTCCGAGATACGCAGTATTTT
abundance: .; d_gene: TRBD2; v_gene: TRBV5-1; j_gene: TRBJ2-3; CDR3aa: CASSPRTSGSGADTQYF; CDR3nt: TGCGCCAGCAGCCCCCGGACTAGCGGGAGTGGAGCAGATACGCAGTATTTT
abundance: .; d_gene: TRBD1; v_gene: TRBV5-1; j_gene: TRBJ1-2; CDR3aa: CASSLDGQGYGYTF; CDR3nt: TGCGCCAGCAGCTTGGATGGACAGGGGTATGGCTACACCTTC
abundance: few; d_gene: TRBD1; v_gene: TRBV7-9; j_gene: TRBJ1-2; CDR3aa: CASSRGQGLSNYGYTF; CDR3nt: TGTGCCAGCAGCCGCGGACAGGGCCTCTCTAACTATGGCTACACCTTC